Below, 26 T cell receptor beta chains from the same sample are listed, as sequenced in a study of T cell clonotyping in hematopoietic cell transplantation. Data came from immunoSEQ multiplex PCR; TCRdb stores just in-frame clones and leaves some out. Of around 12,000 clones listed, roughly 83% were seen once; the top ten hold 5.5% to 7.5%. The material sequenced was PBMCs, taken 100 days after allogeneic stem cell transplant. The receptor source for this set is a female patient aged 40-50 years who had an allogeneic stem cell transplant from a related donor, so T cells may come from the graft donor. Some clones in this sample may be carry-over from other donors' samples.

The CDR3 nucleotides are TGTGCCTGGAGTGTACTGGGGGTGGAAGAAAAACTGTTTTTT. As protein: CAWSVLGVEEKLFF. The chain combines TRBV30 with TRBJ1-4; D is possibly TRBD1 (5 bases). Looked up from germline, CDR1 is GTSNPN and CDR2 is SVGIG (reference sequence). Trimming left V 0 bases short and J 8 bases short, with 13 bases between. This CDR3 is built from 14 residues.

The chain recombines TRBV27 with TRBJ2-7; D not certain. V shed 1 base and J shed 0 bases, with 10 bases lying between them. Looked up from germline, CDR1 is MNHEY and CDR2 is SMNVEV (reference sequence). The CDR3 is 15 residues long. The CDR3 DNA reads TGTGCCAGCAGTTTATACCCAGCGAGCTCCTACGAGCAGTACTTC. Amino acid sequence: CASSLYPASSYEQYF.

The chain is built from TRBV7-8 and TRBJ1-4, with 10 bases matching TRBD1. There are 16 residues in the CDR3. Germline trimming cut 5 bases from V and 3 bases from J; bases unmatched to any gene: 6. Germline CDR1 is SGHVS and CDR2 is FQNEAQ. The CDR3 bases are TGTGCCAGCAGCCCTGCCGGGACAGGGGCTAATGAAAAACTGTTTTTT. Its translation is CASSPAGTGANEKLFF.

V gene TRBV27 combines with J gene TRBJ1-1, with 8 positions matching TRBD1. CDR3 length equals 14 residues. CDR1 and CDR2 from the germline V gene are MNHEY and SMNVEV (reference sequence). The V gene end was trimmed by 4 bases and the J gene end by 1 base; junction bases not matched to a gene: 2. DNA of the CDR3: TGTGCCAGCAGTTCAGGGGGCAGGAACACTGAAGCTTTCTTT. Translation gives CASSSGGRNTEAFF.

The chain has TRBV25-1 and TRBJ1-1; D is unclear. Germline CDR1 is MGHDK and CDR2 is SYGVNS. There are 12 residues in the CDR3. The germline V and J ends were trimmed by 6 bases and 0 bases, with 5 bases remaining between them. CDR3 bases: TGTGCCAGCAGCGCCATGAACACTGAAGCTTTCTTT. The encoded protein is CASSAMNTEAFF.

CDR3 region: CASSTRTAFNTEAFF. The CDR3 region has the DNA TGTGCCAGCAGCACCCGGACGGCCTTTAACACTGAAGCTTTCTTT. This sequence joins TRBV11-3 and TRBJ1-1; D gene ambiguous. In germline, CDR1 is SGHNT, CDR2 YENEEA. The length of the CDR3 is 15 residues. Trimming left V 5 bases short and J 2 bases short, with 15 bases between.

The rearrangement joins TRBV19 to TRBJ2-3; D tentatively fits TRBD1 or TRBD2 (5 bases each). The germline gives CDR1 LNHDA, CDR2 SQIVND (reference sequence). V lost 7 bases and J lost 0, with 14 bases in between. CDR3 length: 15 amino acids. The CDR3 here is CASMGVYTSTDTQYF. CDR3 in DNA: TGTGCCAGTATGGGGGTCTATACTAGCACAGATACGCAGTATTTT.

The chain links TRBV4-2 to TRBJ2-2, with D hard to call. Germline lookup yields CDR1 LGHNA and CDR2 YNFKEQ. This CDR3 is built from 13 residues. V lost 0 bases, J lost 10 bases, and 9 bases lay in between. The CDR3 DNA reads TGTGCCAGCAGCCAAGATCGAGCAATGGAGCTGTTTTTT. This codes for CASSQDRAMELFF.

This clone turned up a few times. CDR3 in DNA: TGTGCCAGCAGTTATATTAGCGGGGCCAATGAGCAGTTCTTC. Protein: CASSYISGANEQFF. This chain links TRBV6-5 with TRBJ2-1; 8 bases fit TRBD2. V shed 3 bases and J 6 bases; nucleotides not matched to a gene: 4. The CDR3 is 14 residues long. The germline CDR1 and CDR2 sequences are MNHEY and SVGAGI.

This rearrangement joins TRBV4-2 to TRBJ2-5; D is undetermined. Trimming cost V 0 bases and J 7 bases, with 9 bases left between them. The CDR3 is 13 amino acids. Germline CDR1 reads LGHNA; CDR2 reads YNFKEQ. The CDR3 sequence: CASSQEYPGTQYF. The CDR3 bases are TGTGCCAGCAGCCAAGAGTATCCGGGGACCCAGTACTTC.

The chain links TRBV12-5 to TRBJ1-1; no clear D gene. V lost 9 bases and J lost 5, with 16 bases in between. The CDR3 spans 13 residues. Germline V CDR1 and CDR2: LGHNT, FRNRAP. The CDR3 coding sequence is TGTGCTAGCCTAGAACGGCGGGGTACTGAAGCTTTCTTT. It encodes CASLERRGTEAFF.

V usage is TRBV7-2 and J usage is TRBJ2-7; D is uncertain. The germline V gene encodes CDR1 SGHTA and CDR2 FQGNSA. The V end was cut by 0 bases, the J end by 0 bases, with 12 bases between. The CDR3 sequence is 16 residues long. The CDR3, as DNA: TGTGCCAGCAGCTTAGCCCCCGCGGTGGCCTCCTACGAGCAGTACTTC. It encodes CASSLAPAVASYEQYF.

The CDR3 nucleotides read TGTGCCAGCAGCCAAGAGAGGGGGCCTAGCGTCCACAATGAGCAGTTCTTC. Translated, it gives CASSQERGPSVHNEQFF. This sequence joins TRBV4-2 and TRBJ2-1; the D gene is possibly TRBD1 (7 bases). Germline CDR1 and CDR2: LGHNA and YNFKEQ. The CDR3 sequence is 17 residues long. The germline V and J ends were trimmed by 0 bases and 5 bases, with 17 bases remaining between them.

The chain employs TRBV2 and TRBJ1-2, with D perhaps matching TRBD1 (5 bases). The CDR3 has 15 amino acids. V lost 7 bases to trimming and J lost 4 bases, with 19 bases between them. CDR1 is SNHLY and CDR2 is FYNNEI in the germline V gene. The DNA for the CDR3 is TGTGCCAGCATAGGAGGGGAACTGGTTGGCTATGGCTACACCTTC. It specifies CASIGGELVGYGYTF.

The chain has TRBV6-5 and TRBJ1-1; a weak D match, TRBD1 (5 bases). Trimming cost V 2 bases and J 0 bases, with 10 bases left between them. CDR1 and CDR2 (germline): MNHEY, SVGAGI. This CDR3 has 15 amino acids. This CDR3 reads CASSYGGLMNTEAFF. Here the CDR3 DNA reads TGTGCCAGCAGTTACGGGGGATTGATGAACACTGAAGCTTTCTTT.

V is TRBV2 and J is TRBJ2-1; D uncertain. The CDR3 has 15 amino acids. V was pared by 3 bases and J by 2 bases, with 11 bases between. Germline V gene data show CDR1 as SNHLY and CDR2 as FYNNEI. CDR3 residues: CASSDSLNPYNEQFF. CDR3 in DNA: TGTGCCAGCAGTGACAGTTTAAACCCCTACAATGAGCAGTTCTTC.

The rearrangement joins TRBV10-3 to TRBJ2-7; D might be TRBD1 or TRBD2, each matching 5 bases. The ends were cut back, 6 bases at V and 3 bases at J, with 18 bases in the middle. This CDR3 has 15 residues. CDR1 ENHRY and CDR2 SYGVKD come from the germline V gene. CDR3 protein: CAISPAGTSDYEQYF. The CDR3 region has the DNA TGTGCCATCAGCCCCGCCGGGACCTCCGACTACGAGCAGTACTTC.

In nucleotides, the CDR3 is TGTGCCAGCAGCCATGGGGTCCTCACCGGGGAGCTGTTTTTT. Its protein is CASSHGVLTGELFF. The rearrangement joins TRBV4-2 to TRBJ2-2; D is uncertain. V was cut by 3 bases and J by 4 bases, with 9 bases left in between. Germline V gene lookup returns CDR1 LGHNA and CDR2 YNFKEQ. The CDR3 sequence is 14 residues long.

This clone was seen only a few times. CDR3 bases: TGCGCCAGCAGTGATGGGACGCCAAACACTGAAGCTTTCTTT. Protein sequence: CASSDGTPNTEAFF. The V call is TRBV10-1, the J call TRBJ1-1; possibly TRBD1 for D (5 bases). Trimming pared 3 bases from V and 2 bases from J, leaving 10 bases between. This CDR3 comprises 14 residues. Germline loops: CDR1 WNHNN, CDR2 SYGVQD (reference sequence).

The chain couples TRBV27 to TRBJ1-5; TRBD1 matches at 7 bases. V dropped 3 bases and J dropped 10; count of bases not matched to a gene: 3. The germline gives CDR1 MNHEY, CDR2 SMNVEV (reference sequence). This CDR3 comprises 12 residues. The CDR3 region has the DNA TGTGCCAGCAGTTTCCCAGGGGGACCCCAGCATTTT. Its translation is CASSFPGGPQHF.

J is TRBJ2-7 and V is TRBV6-5, with D possibly TRBD2 on 6 matching bases. The length of the CDR3 is 15 residues. Trimming removed 5 bases at V and 0 bases at J, with 14 bases between. Germline V lookup: CDR1 MNHEY, CDR2 SVGAGI. The CDR3 DNA sequence: TGTGCCAGCAGTCCCCGACTAGTTAGCTCCTACGAGCAGTACTTC. Its translation is CASSPRLVSSYEQYF.

This clone has only a few counts. V is TRBV30 and J is TRBJ1-2; 7 bases fit TRBD1. Germline-derived CDR1 and CDR2 are GTSNPN and SVGIG (reference sequence). The CDR3 spans 12 residues. The J segment lost 7 bases and the V segment lost 2 bases, leaving 4 bases of the junction unmatched. The CDR3 loop is CAWSPTGVGYTF. CDR3 nucleotides: TGTGCCTGGAGTCCAACAGGGGTTGGCTACACCTTC.

The chain combines TRBV19 with TRBJ1-1, with unresolved D. This CDR3 is 13 amino acids long. Trimming left V 4 bases short and J 6 bases short, with 12 bases between. Looked up from germline, CDR1 is LNHDA and CDR2 is SQIVND (reference sequence). The DNA for the CDR3 is TGTGCCAGTAGTACCCTCACGAGGGCTGAAGCTTTCTTT. Translated: CASSTLTRAEAFF.

The chain employs TRBV29-1 and TRBJ1-1, with TRBD1 matching 7 bases. Germline V gene lookup returns CDR1 SQVTM and CDR2 ANQGSEA. The junction had 3 bases not matched to a gene; V was cut back by 5 bases and J by 0 bases. The CDR3 sequence is 13 residues long. CDR3 region: CSVPGQMNTEAFF. DNA of the CDR3: TGCAGCGTTCCGGGACAGATGAACACTGAAGCTTTCTTT. Drawing the rest from reference TRBV29-1 and TRBJ1-1, the complete variable domain is SAVISQKPSRDICQRGTSLTIQCQVDSQVTMMFWYRQQPGQSLTLIATANQGSEATYESGFVIDKFPISRPNLTFSTLTVSNMSPEDSSIYLCSVPGQMNTEAFFGQGTRLTVV.

The V and J genes are TRBV7-2 and TRBJ2-2, with TRBD2 matching 8 bases. The CDR3 spans 15 residues. Germline CDR1 is SGHTA and CDR2 is FQGNSA. The V gene end was trimmed by 2 bases and the J gene end by 4 bases; junction bases not matched to a gene: 3. This chain's CDR3 is CASSLFLAGTGELFF. Here the CDR3 DNA reads TGTGCCAGCAGCTTATTTCTAGCGGGCACCGGGGAGCTGTTTTTT.

The chain couples TRBV2 to TRBJ1-6, with unresolved D. With 5 bases removed from V and 2 bases from J, the gap between germline ends came to 10 bases. The CDR3 covers 15 residues. Germline loops: CDR1 SNHLY, CDR2 FYNNEI. In nucleotides, the CDR3 is TGTGCCAGCAGTCTCCGGGAAGCCTATAATTCACCCCTCCACTTT. Protein product: CASSLREAYNSPLHF. Filled out from reference TRBV2 and TRBJ1-6, the complete variable domain reads EPEVTQTPSHQVTQMGQEVILRCVPISNHLYFYWYRQILGQKVEFLVSFYNNEISEKSEIFDDQFSVERPDGSNFTLKIRSTKLEDSAMYFCASSLREAYNSPLHFGNGTRLTVT.